The 20 T cell receptor beta chains listed next were all sequenced from one sample in a study of PD-1 blockade in mismatch repair-deficient tumors. Profiled with immunoSEQ multiplex PCR; TCRdb holds only in-frame clones, not every one. In the table there are about 120,000 clones, about three quarters of which are singletons. Sequenced material: peripheral blood, taken just over 59 weeks after starting pembrolizumab. The receptors shown here come from an adult with mismatch repair-deficient cancer.

The J gene is TRBJ2-4, the V gene TRBV29-1; D is uncertain. Germline V CDR1 and CDR2: SQVTM, ANQGSEA. This CDR3 is 11 amino acids long. V was trimmed by 3 bases and J by 9 bases, leaving 9 bases between them. The CDR3 DNA follows: TGCAGCGTTGATATAGCTACCATTCAGTACTTC. This gives the protein CSVDIATIQYF.

This clone has more than one count but fewer than ten. CDR3 sequence reads: CASSYRPGGENTEAFF. Written as DNA, the CDR3 is TGTGCCAGCAGCTACCGGCCGGGTGGGGAGAACACTGAAGCTTTCTTT. The V call is TRBV11-2, the J call TRBJ1-1, with no clear D. In germline, CDR1 is SGHAT, CDR2 FQNNGV. This CDR3 spans 16 amino acids. Trimming pared 4 bases from V and 1 base from J, leaving 16 bases between.

The V and J genes are TRBV21-1 and TRBJ2-7; TRBD2 reflects the table's D call only, with no check against the DNA. TRBV21-1 is described as a pseudogene. The CDR3 loop spans 19 amino acids. The CDR3 sequence: CASSKGGGAWPLGRNEQYF. The CDR3 DNA follows: TGTGCCAGCAGCAAAGGTGGAGGGGCCTGGCCCTTAGGACGCAACGAGCAGTACTTC.

The sample holds one count of this clone. At one boundary the junction diverges from the germline segment, which might be a read error. Other DNA sequences in the sample encode the same CDR3. This chain joins TRBV7-2 and TRBJ1-5; TRBD1 matches 8 bases. CDR3 length: 15 residues. From germline, CDR1 is SGHTA and CDR2 FQGNSA. The CDR3 nucleotides read TGCGCCAGCAGCCCAGGACAGGGCCGCAATCAGCCCCAGCATTTT. It is translated as CASSPGQGRNQPQHF. Looking up the rest from reference TRBV7-2 and TRBJ1-5 gives the full variable domain: GAGVSQSPSNKVTEKGKDVELRCDPISGHTALYWYRQSLGQGLEFLIYFQGNSAPDKSGLPSDRFSAERTGGSVSTLTIQRTQQEDSAVYLCASSPGQGRNQPQHFGDGTRLSIL.

The genes are TRBV2 and TRBJ2-4; no definite D call. The V end was cut by 11 bases, the J end by 0 bases, with 8 bases between. Germline values: CDR1 SNHLY, CDR2 FYNNEI. This CDR3 comprises 12 residues. The chain's CDR3 is CAGRVAKNIQYF. DNA of the CDR3: TGTGCCGGACGGGTAGCCAAAAACATTCAGTACTTC.

The chain links TRBV27 to TRBJ2-1; perhaps TRBD2 as D (5 bases). Trimming cost V 7 bases and J 0 bases, with 10 bases left between them. Germline V gene sequence: CDR1 MNHEY, CDR2 SMNVEV (reference sequence). The CDR3 has 14 residues. CDR3 region: CASTTGNSYNEQFF. CDR3 bases: TGTGCCAGCACAACCGGGAACTCCTACAATGAGCAGTTCTTC.

This chain connects TRBV7-3 to TRBJ2-2, with 7 bases fitting TRBD2. Germline CDR1 and CDR2: SGHTA and FQGTGA. CDR3 length: 15 residues. V shed 1 base and J 9 bases; nucleotides not matched to a gene: 8. CDR3 region: CASSLNLASGRELFF. The DNA of the CDR3 is TGTGCCAGCAGCTTAAATTTGGCTAGCGGCAGGGAGCTGTTTTTT. Drawing the rest from reference TRBV7-3 and TRBJ2-2, the complete variable domain is GAGVSQTPSNKVTEKGKYVELRCDPISGHTALYWYRQSLGQGPEFLIYFQGTGAADDSGLPNDRFFAVRPEGSVSTLKIQRTERGDSAVYLCASSLNLASGRELFFGEGSRLTVL.

On this clone itself: Because it lacks the conserved phenylalanine or tryptophan at the end, this CDR3 is likely a read error. The DNA is left out, because the CDR3 cannot be placed on it with certainty; the CDR3 is given as TCRdb lists it. The chain is built from TRBV6-5 and TRBJ1-1; the table's D call of TRBD1 was not tested on the DNA. The germline CDR1 and CDR2 sequences are MNHEY and SVGAGI. Termini included, the CDR3 measures 14 amino acids. The chain's CDR3 is CASNERGGTGFTMY.

This chain joins TRBV11-3 and TRBJ2-3; no firm D call. V gave up 6 bases and J gave up 0 bases, with 10 bases separating them. The CDR3 is made up of 14 amino acids. CDR1 and CDR2 from the germline V gene are SGHNT and YENEEA. The CDR3 DNA sequence: TGTGCCAGCAGAAGGGCAACTAGCACAGATACGCAGTATTTT. Encoded protein: CASRRATSTDTQYF. Complete variable domain (other parts from reference TRBV11-3 and TRBJ2-3): EAGVVQSPRYKIIEKKQPVAFWCNPISGHNTLYWYLQNLGQGPELLIRYENEEAVDDSQLPKDRFSAERLKGVDSTLKIQPAELGDSAVYLCASRRATSTDTQYFGPGTRLTVL.

The chain employs TRBV5-5 and TRBJ2-7, with 7 positions matching TRBD1. The germline gives CDR1 SGHKS, CDR2 YYEKEE (reference sequence). The CDR3 spans 14 residues. With 0 bases clipped from V and 3 bases from J, the junction kept 3 bases outside the gene matches. Written as DNA, the CDR3 is TGTGCCAGCAGCTTGGCTCCAGGGGGCTACGAGCAGTACTTC. Protein product: CASSLAPGGYEQYF. Full variable domain (missing parts from reference TRBV5-5 and TRBJ2-7): DAGVTQSPTHLIKTRGQQVTLRCSPISGHKSVSWYQQVLGQGPQFIFQYYEKEERGRGNFPDRFSARQFPNYSSELNVNALLLGDSALYLCASSLAPGGYEQYFGPGTRLTVT.

The DNA for the CDR3 is TGTGCCAGCAGCGCTAGGGGTATGGAGACCCAGTACTTC. Amino acid sequence: CASSARGMETQYF. The rearrangement links TRBV7-9 to TRBJ2-5; D may be TRBD1 (5 bases). The V gene's germline CDR1 is SEHNR and CDR2 FQNEAQ (reference sequence). Trimming took off 5 bases at V and 5 bases at J, with 12 bases between the two ends. The CDR3 contains 13 residues.

The V gene is TRBV5-1, the J gene TRBJ1-4, with D uncertain. CDR3 size: 15 residues. Per the germline V gene, CDR1 is SGHRS and CDR2 is YFSETQ. Trimming stripped 4 bases from V and 8 bases from J, with 18 bases between. CDR3: CASSQAGSRGEKLFF. The CDR3 DNA reads TGCGCCAGCAGCCAAGCCGGGTCCAGAGGAGAAAAACTGTTTTTT.

This rearrangement joins TRBV5-5 to TRBJ1-2; possible D gene TRBD1, 6 bases. The CDR3 is 14 residues long. V lost 0 bases and J 0 bases, leaving 6 bases between the germline ends. Germline values: CDR1 SGHKS, CDR2 YYEKEE (reference sequence). The CDR3 reads CASSLGQANYGYTF. CDR3 sequence (DNA): TGTGCCAGCAGCTTGGGACAGGCTAACTATGGCTACACCTTC.

The chain uses TRBV29-1 and TRBJ2-2; 9 bases are shared with TRBD1. The CDR3 loop spans 13 amino acids. The trim removed 6 bases at V and 7 bases at J, leaving 6 bases unmatched. Germline V gene sequence: CDR1 SQVTM, CDR2 ANQGSEA. CDR3 in amino acids: CSVNRGQGGELFF. CDR3 in DNA: TGCAGCGTGAACAGGGGGCAAGGCGGGGAGCTGTTTTTT.

This clone occurred many times. The chain uses TRBV11-2 and TRBJ2-7, with D perhaps given as TRBD1 or TRBD2 (5 bases each). The V end lost 1 base, the J end lost 6 bases, and 13 bases lay between the germline ends. This CDR3 is 14 amino acids long. Looked up from germline, CDR1 is SGHAT and CDR2 is FQNNGV. CDR3 in amino acids: CASSLVSGAGEQYF. CDR3 in DNA: TGTGCCAGCAGCTTAGTTTCTGGGGCGGGCGAGCAGTACTTC.

This chain uses TRBV29-1 with TRBJ1-2; tentatively, D is TRBD1 (5 bases). V was cut by 4 bases and J by 4 bases, with 13 bases left in between. The CDR3 length is 13 residues. Germline lookup yields CDR1 SQVTM and CDR2 ANQGSEA. CDR3 region: CSVGQIGGYGYTF. The CDR3 DNA follows: TGCAGCGTTGGACAGATCGGGGGCTATGGCTACACCTTC. The entire variable domain, with the rest obtained from reference TRBV29-1 and TRBJ1-2, is as follows: SAVISQKPSRDICQRGTSLTIQCQVDSQVTMMFWYRQQPGQSLTLIATANQGSEATYESGFVIDKFPISRPNLTFSTLTVSNMSPEDSSIYLCSVGQIGGYGYTFGSGTRLTVV.

This clone was counted many times. J is TRBJ2-1 and V is TRBV9; the D gene is possibly TRBD2 (7 bases). There are 15 residues in the CDR3. V was clipped by 6 bases and J by 0 bases, with 13 bases between them. Germline V lookup: CDR1 SGDLS, CDR2 YYNGEE. CDR3 bases: TGTGCCAGCACCGGGGGCGGGAGCTCCTACAATGAGCAGTTCTTC. This gives the protein CASTGGGSSYNEQFF. Complete variable domain (other parts from reference TRBV9 and TRBJ2-1): DSGVTQTPKHLITATGQRVTLRCSPRSGDLSVYWYQQSLDQGLQFLIQYYNGEERAKGNILERFSAQQFPDLHSELNLSSLELGDSALYFCASTGGGSSYNEQFFGPGTRLTVL.

A single count supports this clone. The V gene is TRBV27, the J gene TRBJ1-5; D possibly corresponds to TRBD1 (5 bases). CDR1 and CDR2 from the germline V gene are MNHEY and SMNVEV (reference sequence). The CDR3 extends over 15 amino acids. Between the trimmed V and J ends, which lost 6 bases and 0 bases, there was a span of 12 bases. CDR3: CASRVGGISNQPQHF. DNA for the CDR3: TGTGCCAGCAGAGTGGGGGGAATTAGCAATCAGCCCCAGCATTTT.

The V call is TRBV27, the J call TRBJ1-1, with TRBD1 identical over 11 bases. Per germline, CDR1 MNHEY and CDR2 SMNVEV (reference sequence). After removal of 2 bases from V and 5 bases from J, the junction contained 4 bases not matched to a gene. CDR3 length: 15 amino acids. This chain's CDR3 is CASSLGQGARTEAFF. Here the CDR3 DNA reads TGTGCCAGCAGTTTAGGACAGGGGGCCCGAACTGAAGCTTTCTTT.

This chain connects TRBV5-1 to TRBJ2-3; 8 bases are a match to TRBD2. The germline V gene encodes CDR1 SGHRS and CDR2 YFSETQ. The CDR3 runs to 14 residues. Germline trimming cut 1 base from V and 4 bases from J; bases unmatched to any gene: 2. CDR3 nucleotide sequence: TGCGCCAGCAGCTTGTCGGGAGGGGCAGATACGCAGTATTTT. This encodes CASSLSGGADTQYF.